This TCR beta chain was sequenced for a study of blood T cell repertoires in COVID-19. Produced via immunoSEQ multiplex PCR; TCRdb's table is partial and in-frame only. The table lists around 330,000 clones, approximately 86% of them singletons. This clone was seen just once. Cohort 3 donors were reported recovered after two negative PCRs, clearance, or symptom resolution. V lost 5 bases and J 6 bases, leaving 17 bases between the germline ends. The CDR3 extends over 15 amino acids. The germline gives CDR1 SGHNT, CDR2 YENEEA. The source of this sequence is a woman under 30 who had recovered from COVID-19. Sequences were obtained from PBMCs or T cells enriched from blood (not recorded which). The chain couples TRBV11-3 to TRBJ2-1; D is possibly TRBD2 (6 bases). CDR3 sequence (DNA): TGTGCCAGCAGCGTAGGGACTTCTCCTCCCAATGAGCAGTTCTTC. The encoded protein is CASSVGTSPPNEQFF.